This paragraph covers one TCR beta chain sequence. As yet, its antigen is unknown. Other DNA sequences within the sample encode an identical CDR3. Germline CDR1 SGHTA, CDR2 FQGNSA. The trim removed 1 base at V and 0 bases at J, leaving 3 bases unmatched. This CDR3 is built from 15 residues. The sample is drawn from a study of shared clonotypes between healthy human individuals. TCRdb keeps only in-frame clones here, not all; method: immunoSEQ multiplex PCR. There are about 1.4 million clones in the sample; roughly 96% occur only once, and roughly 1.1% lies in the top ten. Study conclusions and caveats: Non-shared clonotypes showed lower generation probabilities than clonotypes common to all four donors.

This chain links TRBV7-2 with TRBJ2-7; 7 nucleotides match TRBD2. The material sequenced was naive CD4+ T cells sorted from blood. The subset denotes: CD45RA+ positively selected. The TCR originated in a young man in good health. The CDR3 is CASSLVSSGSYEQYF. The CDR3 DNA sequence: TGTGCCAGCAGCTTAGTTTCTAGCGGCTCCTACGAGCAGTACTTC.